A selection of T cell receptor beta chains follows, all from one sample in a study of blood T cell repertoires in COVID-19. Sequencing was performed with immunoSEQ multiplex PCR; in TCRdb, only in-frame clones are kept and a portion is missing. The sample lists some 300,000 clones; around 89% were seen once. The material sequenced was peripheral blood. These receptor sequences come from a woman between 45 and 60 years old with COVID-19, enrolled during active disease. CDR3s include the opening cysteine and the closing phenylalanine or tryptophan. D genes are given only for firm matches.

D,J,V,DNA,CDR3
TRBD1,TRBJ2-1,TRBV24-1,TGTGCCACCAGTGAACATGGACAGGACAATGAGCAGTTCTTC,CATSEHGQDNEQFF
NA,TRBJ2-7,TRBV10-3,TGTGCCATCAGTAACTTACCGACTAGGGATGGGGGTGAGCAGTACTTC,CAISNLPTRDGGEQYF
NA,TRBJ2-2,TRBV7-2,TGTGCCAGCAGCCCTTTACGCGGGAACACCGGGGAGCTGTTTTTT,CASSPLRGNTGELFF
TRBD2,TRBJ2-7,TRBV5-1,TGCGCCAGCAGCCCGACTAGCGGGGGATCCTACGAGCAGTACTTC,CASSPTSGGSYEQYF
NA,TRBJ1-4,TRBV30,TGTGCCTGGAGTGCATGGGAGGAGGAAAAACTGTTTTTT,CAWSAWEEEKLFF
NA,TRBJ2-3,TRBV5-1,TGCGCCAGCAGCTTACAGGCAAGGGGCACAGATACGCAGTATTTT,CASSLQARGTDTQYF
TRBD2,TRBJ2-3,TRBV11-3,TGTGCCAGCAGCCCCGGGACTACTAGCACAGATACGCAGTATTTT,CASSPGTTSTDTQYF
TRBD2,TRBJ2-1,TRBV29-1,TGCAGCGTTTCTGGGACTAGCGGAGAGAGGTTCTACAATGAGCAGTTCTTC,CSVSGTSGERFYNEQFF
TRBD2,TRBJ2-1,TRBV7-3,TGTGCCAGCAGCTTAAACGTCGGGAGGGTCTACAATGAGCAGTTCTTC,CASSLNVGRVYNEQFF
NA,TRBJ2-5,TRBV30,TGTGCCTGGACGTCTAGCAGTGAGACCCAGTACTTC,CAWTSSSETQYF
TRBD2,TRBJ2-5,TRBV29-1,TGCAGCGCCCTATGGCGGGAGCGGGTGGGAGAGACCCAGTACTTC,CSALWRERVGETQYF